The clone carrying this TCR beta chain was seen a few times. Antigen unknown. The sample originates from a study of cytomegalovirus exposure and HLA in healthy donors. Unrecorded immune exposure was likely among donors, who were nominally healthy when sampled. V shed 1 base, J shed 9 bases, and the junction held 2 bases outside the gene matches. This CDR3 is 13 amino acids long. Germline CDR1 SEHNR, CDR2 FQNEAQ (reference sequence). Study outcomes and limitations: An analysis done earlier found most TCR beta V segments productive about 87% or about 30% of the time. Later analysis identified a missense DCLRE1C variant that was linked to TCR beta V- and J-gene trimming.

PCR used 60 Vbeta primers and 13 Jbeta primers. Authors' analysis steps: Roughly 80 million unique TCR beta chains, about 11 million of them shared, were counted by a later analysis. Data came from immunoSEQ multiplex PCR; TCRdb stores just in-frame clones and leaves some out. Clonal size and the V and J genes are those of that table, whereas D and trimming came from the DNA. In the table there are roughly 120,000 clones, 55% to 75% of which are singletons. Sample: PBMCs. This TCR derives from a woman aged 65 to 85 in good health and CMV-seropositive. The rearrangement uses TRBV7-9 and TRBJ2-4; TRBD2 matches 8 bases. In DNA form, the CDR3 reads TGTGCCAGCAGCTTAGTGCTAGCGGGCATTCAGTACTTC. Residues: CASSLVLAGIQYF.